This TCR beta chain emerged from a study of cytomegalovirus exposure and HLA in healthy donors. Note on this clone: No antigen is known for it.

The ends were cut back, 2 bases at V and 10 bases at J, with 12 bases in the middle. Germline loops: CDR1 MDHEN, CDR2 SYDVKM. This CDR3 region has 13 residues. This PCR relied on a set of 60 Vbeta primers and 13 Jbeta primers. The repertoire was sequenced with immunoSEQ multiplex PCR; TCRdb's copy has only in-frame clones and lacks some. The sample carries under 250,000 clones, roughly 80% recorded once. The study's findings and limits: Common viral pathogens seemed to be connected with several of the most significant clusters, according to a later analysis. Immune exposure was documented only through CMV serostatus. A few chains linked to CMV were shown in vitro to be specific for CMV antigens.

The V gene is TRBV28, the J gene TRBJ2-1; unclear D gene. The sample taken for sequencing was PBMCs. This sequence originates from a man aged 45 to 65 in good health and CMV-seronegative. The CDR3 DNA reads TGTGCCAGCAGTTTACCGACACTCCAAGAGCAGTTCTTC. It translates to CASSLPTLQEQFF. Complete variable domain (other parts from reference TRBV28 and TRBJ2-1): DVKVTQSSRYLVKRTGEKVFLECVQDMDHENMFWYRQDPGLGLRLIYFSYDVKMKEKGDIPEGYSVSREKKERFSLILESASTNQTSMYLCASSLPTLQEQFFGPGTRLTVL.